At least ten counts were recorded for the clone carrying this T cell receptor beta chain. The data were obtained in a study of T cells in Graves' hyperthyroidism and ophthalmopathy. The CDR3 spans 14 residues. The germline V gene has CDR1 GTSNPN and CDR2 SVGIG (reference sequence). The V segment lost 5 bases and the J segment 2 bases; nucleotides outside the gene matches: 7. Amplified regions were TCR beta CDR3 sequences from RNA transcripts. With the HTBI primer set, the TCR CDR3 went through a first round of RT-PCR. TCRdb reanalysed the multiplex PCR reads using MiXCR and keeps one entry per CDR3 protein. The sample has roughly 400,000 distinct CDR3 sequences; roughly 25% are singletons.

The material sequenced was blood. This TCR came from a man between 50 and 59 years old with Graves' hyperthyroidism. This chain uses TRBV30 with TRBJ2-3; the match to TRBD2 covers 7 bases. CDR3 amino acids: CAWDSSGFTDTQYF. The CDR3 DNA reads TGTGCCTGGGACTCTAGCGGTTTCACAGATACGCAGTATTTT.